This T cell receptor beta chain was found in a study of cytomegalovirus exposure and HLA in healthy donors (TCRdb year 2017). Background on the whole study: According to an earlier analysis of 587 of the donors, 150 million to 200 million T cells yielded approximately 120 million unique TCR beta sequences and approximately 300 Gb of sequence data. An early release covering 550 to 700 HLA-typed donors comprised 250 to 350 gigabases of sequencing data and some 79 million unique TCR sequences. Among the roughly 400 genotyped donors, approximately 82% belonged to the genetic ancestry cluster associated with self-reported Caucasian donors. The study aimed to test whether signatures of past pathogen exposure could be identified by cataloging public T cell receptors. The T cell repertoires of under 700 subjects were profiled by immunosequencing and related to cytomegalovirus serostatus. In addition to the first cohort of roughly 670 subjects, a separate validation cohort of approximately 120 different subjects was used. High-throughput TCR immunosequencing, statistical association of individual TCRs with disease status, and machine learning were combined to predict cytomegalovirus infection status. A later analysis re-examined previously published TCR beta repertoires from over 500 donors and added high-resolution HLA genotyping to investigate patterns of TCR occurrence. In the later analysis, no new phenotypic data were used to find candidate immune exposures; instead, reliance was placed on TCR beta sequences and their occurrence across donors. An earlier analysis of some 600 of the donors applied high-throughput TCR beta sequencing to assess whether each TCR beta V gene segment acted as functional or pseudogenic. Donor age, sex, ethnicity and CMV serostatus were compiled alongside the repertoire data. A later genetic analysis took genome-wide SNP genotypes for about 60% of the roughly 670 donors and used that subset as a discovery cohort. Every discovery cohort repertoire had been produced on one sequencing platform. HLA typing covered class I and class II loci at four-digit resolution. The number of typed donors differed by locus: about 629-630 for A, B, C, DRB1 and DQB1; approximately 520 for DQA1; 600 to 610 for DPA1; and some 430 for DPB1. Roughly five DR-DQ haplotypes were treated as single units for association and clustering because of strong linkage in the cohort. Among around 400 genotyped donors of the cohort, an average of around 220,000 unique TCR beta nucleotide sequences was sequenced per donor, of which about 18% were non-productive.

A note on this clone: The target of this receptor is not known. Base-call qualities are not available, and no considerably larger clone is one nucleotide away.

CDR1 and CDR2, looked up from the germline V gene (reference sequence), are SGHNT and YYREEE. Trimming at the junction amounts to 2 bases on V and 10 bases on J, and the germline ends lie 10 bases apart. From the cysteine through the phenylalanine, the CDR3 covers 12 amino acids. This entry keeps only the CDR3 DNA: 36 bases, framed from base 1. The cohort comprised 666 healthy bone marrow donors. All cohort members were sampled while nominally healthy, although unrecorded immune exposures were likely present. The donor tested CMV seronegative and was one of the 352 seronegative cohort members. A peripheral blood sample was collected from each donor, and TCR beta sequencing was performed on peripheral blood mononuclear cells. The Qiagen DNeasy Blood Extraction Kit was used to extract genomic DNA from the blood cell samples. The library was obtained by the immunoSEQ multiplex PCR assay. The multiplex PCR relied on a mix of 60 forward primers for TCR Vbeta segments and 13 reverse primers for TCR Jbeta segments. Amplification of the CDR3 region of rearranged TCR beta genes was performed with a multiplex PCR assay on genomic DNA. The amplified TCR beta libraries were sequenced on the Illumina HiSeq System as 87-base-pair reads. The source study handled its data this way. A later analysis tallied around 82 million unique TCR beta chains across the 660 or so repertoires, and some 10 million of those chains were shared by two or more donors. A nearest-neighbor algorithm error-corrected the raw reads and collapsed the reads into unique sequences, merging closely related sequences to remove PCR and sequencing errors. CDR3 sequences were aligned to IMGT reference sequences to assign V, D and J gene segments. Each retained sequence needed at least a six-nucleotide match to both a V gene segment and a J gene segment. A rearrangement was called productive if the CDR3 had no stop codons and remained in frame with V and J, and every other rearrangement was called non-productive. Following IMGT convention, CDR3 was defined as the stretch from the second conserved V-encoded cysteine to the conserved J-encoded phenylalanine. In an earlier analysis of around 570 of the donors, sequences lacking an unambiguous match to a single V gene segment were excluded. In an earlier analysis of some 590 of the donors, a V segment was called functional when productive rearrangements were above 56.7%, and segregating when the standard deviation between donors exceeded 5%. To diagnose cytomegalovirus status from the catalog of TCR beta chain sequences, a statistical classification framework was built. A later analysis assigned V and J genes by comparing TCR nucleotide sequences with IMGT/GENE-DB human TR gene sequences. Using the TCRdist pipeline, a later analysis assigned CDR3 sequences along with most-parsimonious VDJ recombination scenarios. In a later analysis, each TCR beta chain was defined by its CDR3 amino acid sequence together with its V-gene family, and reads without a unique V-gene family were excluded. In a later analysis, a few hundred highly shared, low-generation-probability nucleotide sequences were removed to address suspected cross-contamination and a sequencing artifact. For each public chain, a later analysis derived a clonal expansion index from normalized ranks of inferred template counts within each repertoire. Generation probabilities in a later analysis came from a VDJ recombination model fitted to out-of-frame rearrangements, and those results were checked against IGoR. In a later analysis, TCR-TCR, TCR-HLA and TCR-CMV co-occurrence was scored with hypergeometric tests, and a repertoire-size bias correction was applied to TCR pairs. False discovery rates were estimated in a later analysis by permuting HLA or CMV assignments 20 times. In a later analysis, co-occurring TCRs were grouped using DBSCAN, with TCRdist sequence similarity added in when clustering inside HLA-allele-positive subsets. Repertoires with fewer than 30,000 or more than 120,000 public chains were left out of co-occurrence clustering, as were about 5 repertoires with anomalous nucleotide sharing. The clones in this table, taken by TCRdb from immuneACCESS, are in-frame only. Not every clone is retained; where verified, under half of the shortfall comes from an unresolved V gene, and the cause of the rest is unknown. V, J and clone size are those of that table, while D and trimming were read from the DNA. Across this sample there are some 110,000 clones, with roughly 75% seen only once. The ten top clones hold over 2% of the sample.

The full study reports these points: While some public TCRs were present in many individuals, most TCR sequences turned up only very rarely across donors. A few of the identified cytomegalovirus-associated TCR beta chains were confirmed in vitro to be specific for cytomegalovirus antigens. A later genetic analysis reported fewer N-insertions in productive TCRs among donors in an Asian-associated ancestry cluster than the 666-donor mean. Sequencing depth was assumed to be roughly uniform across donors in the presence/absence analyses, though that assumption may not hold. In an earlier analysis of approximately 590 of the donors, most TCR beta V segments were observed in productive rearrangements about 87% or about 30% of the time, broadly matching IMGT annotations. Cytomegalovirus status was reported to be diagnosed by the classifier with high specificity and sensitivity in both the original and validation cohorts. According to a later analysis, parvovirus B19, influenza, CMV and Epstein-Barr virus appeared linked to several top co-occurrence clusters. A further reported finding was that TCR beta sequences accurately predicted the HLA-A and HLA-B alleles for most subjects in the first cohort. A cluster of highly shared sequence variants was judged likely to be a technical artifact of the sequencing pipeline. Correlated functional status among segregating V segments might be attributable to linkage disequilibrium, but an unknown experimental factor could not be ruled out. At a false discovery rate of 0.05, a later analysis linked 16,000 or so TCR beta sequences to specific HLA alleles. In the study, roughly 160 TCR beta chains were listed as associated with cytomegalovirus. Some IMGT-functional V segments, including TRBV6-2 and TRBV6-3, could not be told apart with the 87-base-pair reads, so those segments were excluded. Because counts were too low, some 16 rarely observed V segments, including chromosome 9 orphons, were excluded from the earlier analysis of 587 of the donors. A later analysis found that HLA-associated TCR beta chains were more clonally expanded and had lower generation probabilities than equally common non-associated chains. Immune exposure information for the cohort was limited to CMV serostatus. A later analysis found that most CMV-associated TCR beta chains appeared HLA-restricted, with HLA associations seemingly driven largely by CMV exposure. Only TCR beta chains were sequenced in this cohort, and the absence of alpha or paired-chain data limited detectable features. When HLA alleles, especially DR and DQ, strongly co-occurred, TCR associations were difficult to assign to individual alleles. HLA typing was unavailable for some donors at each locus, so association tests used only the typed subset. According to a later analysis, TCR association rates differed among HLA loci, with DRB1 alleles showing the most associated TCRs and HLA-C alleles showing the fewest. An association between a missense DCLRE1C variant and V-gene and J-gene trimming of TCR beta chains was found in a later genetic analysis and replicated in an independent cohort. The authors suggested that the approach could potentially be extended to other disease states and immunological phenotypes.

Material: PBMCs. The source of this sequence is a man aged 40-49 years in good health and CMV-seronegative. The rearrangement joined TRBV5-4 to TRBJ2-1, with the D gene uncertain. The CDR3 corresponds to CASSLDIGEQFF. The sequenced DNA is TGTGCCAGCAGCTTAGACATCGGCGAGCAGTTCTTC.